This paragraph covers one TCR delta chain sequence. The data are from a study of gamma-delta chains in newborns, infants, children. Study details: Innate gammadelta T cells reportedly expand polyclonally right after birth, driven by microbial exposure, per the title.

TCRdb fed the reads to CATT. The table records around 1,800 delta-chain clones, 41% of them present only once. The sample taken for sequencing was blood. The clonotype was recovered from a child who had a fever.

CDR3 residues: CACDTVLGDTREADKLIF. CDR3 sequence (DNA): TGTGCCTGTGACACCGTACTGGGGGATACGCGAGAGGCCGATAAACTCATCTTT. V is TRDV2 and J is TRDJ1, with TRDD3 matching 13 bases. This CDR3 is built from 18 residues. CDR1 and CDR2 (germline): GEAIGNYY, EKD. The V gene end was trimmed by 0 bases and the J gene end by 3 bases; junction bases not matched to a gene: 9.